These 16 T cell receptor beta chains were all obtained from the same sample, sequenced in a study of CD8 T cells in ankylosing spondylitis. Findings of the study overall: There was a TCR beta motif, made of several highly homologous variants, that appeared characteristic of ankylosing spondylitis blood.

These receptors' antigens are unknown. TCRdb re-derived calls from the 5' RACE reads in MiXCR, one entry per CDR3 protein. The sample shows some 840,000 distinct CDR3 sequences, 12% of them seen only once. The source material was blood, either unsorted or a sorted T cell fraction (not recorded which). These receptors were taken from a male donor with ankylosing spondylitis.

The V call is TRBV9, the J call TRBJ2-5; the match to TRBD1 covers 8 bases. The CDR3 covers 13 residues. The trim removed 6 bases at V and 5 bases at J, leaving 6 bases unmatched. In germline, CDR1 is SGDLS, CDR2 YYNGEE. As DNA, the CDR3 is TGTGCCAGCAATCGACAGGGGTTTGAGACCCAGTACTTC. The encoded protein is CASNRQGFETQYF.

There are many counts of this clonotype. J is TRBJ1-2 and V is TRBV20-1; D gene unclear. Germline V gene lookup returns CDR1 DFQATT and CDR2 SNEGSKA (reference sequence). This CDR3 has 14 residues. V dropped 3 bases and J dropped 3 bases, with 14 bases sitting between them. The CDR3 DNA sequence: TGCAGTGCTAGGGGTGGGTTTGGTGACTATGGCTACACCTTC. Its protein is CSARGGFGDYGYTF.

This clonotype was counted many times. V is TRBV12-3 or TRBV12-4 and J is TRBJ2-3, with 10 bases aligning to TRBD2. The J segment lost 2 bases and the V segment lost 5 bases, leaving 4 bases of the junction unmatched. The CDR3 has 15 residues. Here the CDR3 reads CASSPSGGPTDTQYF. CDR3 DNA sequence: TGTGCCAGCAGTCCTAGCGGGGGCCCCACAGATACGCAGTATTTT.

The chain uses TRBV10-3 and TRBJ2-7, with 10 bases aligning to TRBD2. V dropped 6 bases and J dropped 5; count of bases not matched to a gene: 10. This CDR3 spans 15 amino acids. Germline V gene sequence: CDR1 ENHRY, CDR2 SYGVKD. The CDR3 is CAISPSGGAPHEQYF. The CDR3 coding sequence is TGTGCCATCAGCCCCAGCGGGGGGGCCCCCCACGAGCAGTACTTC.

This clonotype was detected only a few times. This chain links TRBV12-3 or TRBV12-4 with TRBJ2-5; a weak D match, TRBD2 (5 bases). The ends were cut back, 1 base at V and 9 bases at J, with 15 bases in the middle. This CDR3 contains 14 residues. CDR3: CASSLGPGRGAQYF. DNA of the CDR3: TGTGCCAGCAGTTTAGGCCCGGGGAGAGGTGCCCAGTACTTC.

The chain recombines TRBV7-6 with TRBJ2-7; maybe TRBD1 (6 bases). The V gene's germline CDR1 is SGHVS and CDR2 FNYEAQ. Trimming took 2 bases from V and 2 from J, leaving 10 bases between them. This CDR3 spans 14 amino acids. The CDR3 nucleotides are TGTGCCAGCAGCTTATATTCAGGGGCCTACGAGCAGTACTTC. Amino acids: CASSLYSGAYEQYF.

This clonotype was seen repeatedly, ten times or more. The V and J genes are TRBV20-1 and TRBJ1-3, with D uncertain. V dropped 5 bases and J dropped 0 bases, with 8 bases sitting between them. The germline CDR1 and CDR2 sequences are DFQATT and SNEGSKA (reference sequence). The length of the CDR3 is 13 residues. Here the CDR3 reads CSAEASSGNTIYF. In nucleotides, the CDR3 is TGCAGTGCTGAGGCTTCCTCTGGAAACACCATATATTTT.

This clonotype came up a few times. V usage is TRBV4-2 and J usage is TRBJ1-6; D is ambiguous. CDR3 length: 16 amino acids. Trimming cost V 0 bases and J 10 bases, with 16 bases left between them. CDR1 is LGHNA and CDR2 is YNFKEQ in the germline V gene. The CDR3 nucleotides read TGTGCCAGCAGCCAAGATAGAGGCAGATTTAACTCACCCCTCCACTTT. Translation: CASSQDRGRFNSPLHF.

This clonotype was seen ten or more times. The rearrangement uses TRBV7-2 and TRBJ2-7; no clear D. The CDR3 runs to 15 residues. The germline V gene has CDR1 SGHTA and CDR2 FQGNSA. V was pared by 3 bases and J by 0 bases, with 12 bases between. The CDR3 spells CASSLASGSSYEQYF. CDR3 sequence (DNA): TGTGCCAGCAGCTTGGCCTCAGGTAGCTCCTACGAGCAGTACTTC.

This clonotype was observed once. The J gene is TRBJ2-7, the V gene TRBV7-9, with TRBD1 identical over 9 bases. V trimming: 5 bases; J trimming: 6 bases; junction bases outside the gene matches: 17. The CDR3 runs to 17 residues. The germline V gene encodes CDR1 SEHNR and CDR2 FQNEAQ (reference sequence). The CDR3 here is CASSHNLQGAGPGEQYF. For the CDR3, the DNA is TGTGCCAGCAGCCATAACCTACAGGGGGCGGGCCCCGGCGAGCAGTACTTC. Looking up the rest from reference TRBV7-9 and TRBJ2-7 gives the full variable domain: DTGVSQNPRHKITKRGQNVTFRCDPISEHNRLYWYRQTLGQGPEFLTYFQNEAQLEKSRLLSDRFSAERPKGSFSTLEIQRTEQGDSAMYLCASSHNLQGAGPGEQYFGPGTRLTVT.

This clonotype was counted between two and nine times. V is TRBV12-3 or TRBV12-4 and J is TRBJ1-2, with D possibly TRBD1 on 5 matching bases. The CDR3 runs 14 residues. Trimming pared 6 bases from V and 4 bases from J, leaving 15 bases between. The DNA for the CDR3 is TGTGCCAGCAGAGACAGCCGCTTCTCCTATGGCTACACCTTC. Translated: CASRDSRFSYGYTF.

The sample holds a few counts of this clonotype. The CDR3: CASGDRAAGTEAFF. The CDR3 DNA reads TGTGCCAGTGGGGACAGGGCGGCTGGGACTGAAGCTTTCTTT. The J gene is TRBJ1-1, the V gene TRBV2; 9 nucleotides line up with TRBD1. This CDR3 is 14 amino acids long. The junction had 10 bases not matched to a gene; V was cut back by 9 bases and J by 5 bases. Germline V CDR1 and CDR2: SNHLY, FYNNEI. The complete variable domain, with remaining parts taken from reference TRBV2 and TRBJ1-1, reads EPEVTQTPSHQVTQMGQEVILRCVPISNHLYFYWYRQILGQKVEFLVSFYNNEISEKSEIFDDQFSVERPDGSNFTLKIRSTKLEDSAMYFCASGDRAAGTEAFFGQGTRLTVV.

There are a few counts of this clonotype. The V gene is TRBV10-3, the J gene TRBJ1-5; 10 bases align to TRBD1. V was clipped by 4 bases and J by 7 bases; unmatched bases: 4. CDR3 size: 14 residues. Germline CDR1 ENHRY, CDR2 SYGVKD. In nucleotides, the CDR3 is TGTGCCATCAGTGGGACAGGGGGTTTCCAGCCCCAGCATTTT. Encoded protein: CAISGTGGFQPQHF.

The chain uses TRBV7-2 and TRBJ2-7; no clear D gene. Germline values: CDR1 SGHTA, CDR2 FQGNSA. The CDR3 spans 14 residues. V was shortened by 1 base and J by 2 bases, with 9 bases between the two germline ends. This chain's CDR3 is CASSLVFLAYEQYF. DNA of the CDR3: TGTGCCAGCAGCTTAGTTTTCCTGGCCTACGAGCAGTACTTC. The full variable domain, completed using reference TRBV7-2 and TRBJ2-7, is GAGVSQSPSNKVTEKGKDVELRCDPISGHTALYWYRQSLGQGLEFLIYFQGNSAPDKSGLPSDRFSAERTGGSVSTLTIQRTQQEDSAVYLCASSLVFLAYEQYFGPGTRLTVT.

This clonotype was seen only a few times. The chain uses TRBV20-1 and TRBJ2-7; 10 nucleotides agree with TRBD2. This CDR3 spans 14 amino acids. From germline, CDR1 is DFQATT and CDR2 SNEGSKA (reference sequence). Trimming removed 3 bases from V and 6 bases from J; junction bases left unmatched: 8. As DNA, the CDR3 is TGCAGTGCTAGTCTTCTAGCGGGAGTAGTCGAGCAGTACTTC. Encoded protein: CSASLLAGVVEQYF.

This clonotype was seen ten or more times. V usage is TRBV6-5 and J usage is TRBJ1-2; tentatively, D is TRBD1 (5 bases). This CDR3 contains 11 residues. Trimming stripped 7 bases from V and 7 bases from J, with 10 bases between. Looked up from germline, CDR1 is MNHEY and CDR2 is SVGAGI. The CDR3 region is CASTRGGGYTF. The CDR3 nucleotides are TGTGCCAGCACAAGGGGCGGTGGCTACACCTTC.